The T cell receptor beta chain under discussion was sequenced for a study of blood T cells in healthy people across ages. Study-wide findings and caveats: For the donors, CMV status was unknown and possibly confounded expanded clonotype changes.

Sample-barcoded 5' priming and a J-beta primer mix drove a second PCR of about 6 to 12 cycles. Each CDR3 protein gets one entry after TCRdb re-called the 5' RACE reads with MiXCR. Here the sample spans 1.5 million to 2 million distinct CDR3 sequences, 28% being singletons. This clonotype was counted a few times. Its antigen is unidentified. Trimming took off 7 bases at V and 3 bases at J, with 13 bases between the two ends. This CDR3 contains 13 residues. Per germline, CDR1 MDHEN and CDR2 SYDVKM. V and J are TRBV28 and TRBJ2-7; D tentatively reads TRBD1 or TRBD2 (6 bases each). Sequences were obtained from blood. The sequence derives from a woman in her thirties in good health. CDR3 DNA sequence: TGTGCCAGCAATGGAGAGGGGGGCTACGAGCAGTACTTC. Translated, it gives CASNGEGGYEQYF.